These 11 T cell receptor beta chains came from one sample sequenced in a study of PD-L1 blockade in urothelial cancer. Some clones are missing from TCRdb's copy, which holds only in-frame ones; the method was immunoSEQ multiplex PCR. In the table there are 40,000 to 55,000 clones, approximately 80% of which are singletons. Sequenced here: PBMCs, sampled around atezolizumab (anti-PD-L1) treatment. Receptors were obtained from a man aged 35-49 years with urothelial cancer.

The chain links TRBV9 to TRBJ1-3; D not certain. Germline CDR1 and CDR2: SGDLS and YYNGEE. CDR3 length: 15 amino acids. The V and J ends lost 0 bases and 0 bases respectively, with 7 bases between them. DNA for the CDR3: TGTGCCAGCAGCGTAGGAGCGAGCTCTGGAAACACCATATATTTT. Encoded protein: CASSVGASSGNTIYF.

V and J are TRBV5-4 and TRBJ2-1; TRBD1 matches 11 bases. Looked up from germline, CDR1 is SGHNT and CDR2 is YYREEE (reference sequence). The CDR3 sequence is 15 residues long. V lost 3 bases, J lost 7 bases, and 6 bases stayed unmatched. In DNA, the CDR3 is TGTGCCAGCAGCTCGAAGAGGGACAGGGGGAATGAGCAGTTCTTC. Residues: CASSSKRDRGNEQFF.

This chain uses TRBV15 with TRBJ2-3, with no clear D. Trimming removed 0 bases from V and 3 bases from J, with 16 bases in between. Looked up from germline, CDR1 is LNHNV and CDR2 is YYDKDF (reference sequence). The CDR3 sequence is 17 residues long. The CDR3 loop reads CATSRDQKSARTDTQYF. The CDR3 nucleotides read TGTGCCACCAGCAGAGATCAGAAATCGGCGAGGACAGATACGCAGTATTTT.

The chain employs TRBV5-1 and TRBJ2-3, with D perhaps matching TRBD1 (5 bases). The CDR3 covers 15 residues. V shed 4 bases and J shed 1 base, with 13 bases lying between them. Germline V gene lookup returns CDR1 SGHRS and CDR2 YFSETQ. CDR3 nucleotide sequence: TGCGCCAGCAGCCAGGGCCGGCCTGGCACAGATACGCAGTATTTT. Translating gives CASSQGRPGTDTQYF.

The chain is built from TRBV4-3 and TRBJ2-1, with no clear D. In germline, CDR1 is LGHNA, CDR2 YSLEER. The V end lost 5 bases, the J end lost 7 bases, and 12 bases lay between the germline ends. This CDR3 has 13 residues. The CDR3 region is CASSSHLGNEQFF. The CDR3 nucleotides read TGCGCCAGCAGCTCACACCTAGGTAATGAGCAGTTCTTC.

This chain links TRBV4-1 with TRBJ2-7, with TRBD2 identical over 7 bases. V was clipped by 0 bases and J by 0 bases; unmatched bases: 5. This CDR3 has 16 residues. The germline gives CDR1 MGHRA, CDR2 YSYEKL. The CDR3 loop is CASSQEEGGRSYEQYF. The CDR3 nucleotides read TGCGCCAGCAGCCAAGAGGAGGGAGGGCGCTCCTACGAGCAGTACTTC.

V usage is TRBV20-1 and J usage is TRBJ1-2; unclear D gene. V lost 7 bases and J 4 bases, leaving 10 bases between the germline ends. The CDR3 covers 11 residues. Germline V lookup: CDR1 DFQATT, CDR2 SNEGSKA (reference sequence). CDR3 sequence (DNA): TGCAGTGACTCCGGGAGCTATGGCTACACCTTC. It specifies CSDSGSYGYTF.

This sequence joins TRBV9 and TRBJ2-3, with 9 bases fitting TRBD2. Trimming cost V 0 bases and J 4 bases; bases outside gene matches: 9. Germline V lookup: CDR1 SGDLS, CDR2 YYNGEE. CDR3 length: 17 amino acids. The CDR3 coding sequence is TGTGCCAGCAGCGTAGATGTGCGGGAGGGCCCCTCAGATACGCAGTATTTT. It specifies CASSVDVREGPSDTQYF.

The chain has TRBV4-1 and TRBJ2-5; 8 nucleotides align to TRBD1. This CDR3 spans 15 amino acids. The V and J ends lost 3 bases and 5 bases, in that order; junction bases with no gene match: 8. Germline values: CDR1 MGHRA, CDR2 YSYEKL. The CDR3 DNA follows: TGCGCCAGCAGCCATACCAGGGGGCCCGAGGAGACCCAGTACTTC. This gives the protein CASSHTRGPEETQYF.

This clone was recorded only once. The chain couples TRBV9 to TRBJ1-4, with D possibly TRBD1 on 6 matching bases. Per the germline V gene, CDR1 is SGDLS and CDR2 is YYNGEE. This CDR3 comprises 14 residues. V was shortened by 8 bases and J by 1 base, with 12 bases between the two germline ends. CDR3 amino acids: CASGRGRTNEKLFF. CDR3 DNA sequence: TGTGCCAGTGGCAGGGGAAGAACTAATGAAAAACTGTTTTTT.

The chain combines TRBV7-8 with TRBJ2-3; 7 nucleotides align to TRBD1. The trim removed 0 bases at V and 2 bases at J, leaving 8 bases unmatched. The CDR3 is made up of 17 amino acids. CDR1 and CDR2 from the germline V gene are SGHVS and FQNEAQ. This CDR3 is CASSLARIQGTTDTQYF. CDR3 DNA: TGTGCCAGCAGCTTAGCGAGGATACAGGGGACCACAGATACGCAGTATTTT.